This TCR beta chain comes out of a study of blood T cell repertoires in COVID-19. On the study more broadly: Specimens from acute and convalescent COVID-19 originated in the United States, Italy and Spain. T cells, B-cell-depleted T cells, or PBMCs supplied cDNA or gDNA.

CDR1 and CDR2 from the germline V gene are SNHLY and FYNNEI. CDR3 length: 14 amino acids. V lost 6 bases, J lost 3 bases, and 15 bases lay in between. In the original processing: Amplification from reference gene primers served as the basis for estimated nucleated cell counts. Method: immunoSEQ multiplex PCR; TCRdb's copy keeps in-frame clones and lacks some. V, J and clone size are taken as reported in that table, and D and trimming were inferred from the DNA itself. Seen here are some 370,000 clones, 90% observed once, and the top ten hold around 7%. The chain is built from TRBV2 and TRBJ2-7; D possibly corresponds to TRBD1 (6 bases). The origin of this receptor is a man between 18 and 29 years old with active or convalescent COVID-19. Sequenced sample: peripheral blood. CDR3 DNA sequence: TGTGCCAGCAGCTATCGCCTAGGGGGCTACGAGCAGTACTTC. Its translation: CASSYRLGGYEQYF.